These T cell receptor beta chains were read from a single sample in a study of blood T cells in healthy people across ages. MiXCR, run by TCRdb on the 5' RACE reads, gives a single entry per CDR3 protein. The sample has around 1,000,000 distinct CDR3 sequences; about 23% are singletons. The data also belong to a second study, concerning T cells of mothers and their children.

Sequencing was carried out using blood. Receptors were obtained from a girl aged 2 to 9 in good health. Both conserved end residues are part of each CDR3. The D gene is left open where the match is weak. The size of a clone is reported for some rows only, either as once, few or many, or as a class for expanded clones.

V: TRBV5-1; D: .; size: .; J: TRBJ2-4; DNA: TGCGCCAGCAGCTTGGATTCGGTGGGGGCCAAAAACATTCAGTACTTC; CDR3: CASSLDSVGAKNIQYF
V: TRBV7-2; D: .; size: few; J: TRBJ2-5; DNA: TGTGCCAGCAGCTTGAATGGGGATGGGACCCAGTACTTC; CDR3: CASSLNGDGTQYF
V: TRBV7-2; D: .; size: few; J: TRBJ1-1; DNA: TGTGCCAGCAGCAAACAGCTGATGAACACTGAAGCTTTCTTT; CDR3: CASSKQLMNTEAFF
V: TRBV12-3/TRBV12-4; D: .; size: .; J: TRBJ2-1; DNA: TGTGCCAGCAGGGAACCGGTAAACAATGAGCAGTTCTTC; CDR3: CASREPVNNEQFF
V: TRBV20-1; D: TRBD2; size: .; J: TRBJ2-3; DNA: TGCAGTGCTAGAAGTCGGGAGGGGCCCCCTCTCCCGGATACGCAGTATTTT; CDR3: CSARSREGPPLPDTQYF
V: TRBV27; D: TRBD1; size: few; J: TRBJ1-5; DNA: TGTGCCAGCAGCGGGACAGCAGGGGCCCAGCATTTT; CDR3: CASSGTAGAQHF
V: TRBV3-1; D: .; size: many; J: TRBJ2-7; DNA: TGTGCCAGCAGCCAAGACAACTCCTACGAGCAGTACTTC; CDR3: CASSQDNSYEQYF
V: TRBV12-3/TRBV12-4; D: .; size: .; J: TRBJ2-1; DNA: TGTGCCAGCAGGGCTCGGGACTCTTGGTATCAGTTCTTC; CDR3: CASRARDSWYQFF
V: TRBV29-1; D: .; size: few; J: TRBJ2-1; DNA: TGCAGCGTTGAAGAGGATTTATGGAATGAGCAGTTCTTC; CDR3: CSVEEDLWNEQFF
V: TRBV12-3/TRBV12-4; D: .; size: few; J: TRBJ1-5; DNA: TGTGCCAGCAGTTTTCCAGGGAATCAGCCCCAGCATTTT; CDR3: CASSFPGNQPQHF
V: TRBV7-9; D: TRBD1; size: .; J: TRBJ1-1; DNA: TGTGCCAGCAGCTTAATAGTGACAGGGGACACTGAAGCTTTCTTT; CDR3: CASSLIVTGDTEAFF
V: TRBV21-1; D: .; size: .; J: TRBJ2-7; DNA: TGTGCCCGCCCCGGTGGGGGGAAACGGGTCTTCTACGAGCAGTACTTC; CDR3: CARPGGGKRVFYEQYF
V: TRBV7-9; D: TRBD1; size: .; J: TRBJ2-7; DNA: TGTGCCAGCGGGACAGGGAAGGAGCAGTACTTC; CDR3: CASGTGKEQYF
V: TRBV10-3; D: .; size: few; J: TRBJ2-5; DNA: TGTGCCATCAGTGAGGGGGACGCCCTAAAAGAGACCCAGTACTTC; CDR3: CAISEGDALKETQYF
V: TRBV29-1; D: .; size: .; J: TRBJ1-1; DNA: TGCAGCGTTGACGGGGATCTGAACACTGAAGCTTTCTTT; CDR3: CSVDGDLNTEAFF
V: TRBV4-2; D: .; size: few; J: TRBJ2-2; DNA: TGTGCCAGCAGCCAAGCCTGGGCCCCGAGAACCGGGGAGCTGTTTTTT; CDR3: CASSQAWAPRTGELFF
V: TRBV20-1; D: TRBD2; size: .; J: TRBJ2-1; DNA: TGCAGTGCTAGAATACTAGCGGGAGACCCCTCCTACAATGAGCAGTTCTTC; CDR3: CSARILAGDPSYNEQFF
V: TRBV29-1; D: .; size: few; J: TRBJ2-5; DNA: TGCAGCGTTGAAACGGACACCCTTTTGGGACCCCAAGAGACCCAGTACTTC; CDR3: CSVETDTLLGPQETQYF
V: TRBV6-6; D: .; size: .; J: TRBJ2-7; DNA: TGTGCCAGCAGGTCCCGACTGGGGGGCTCCTACGAGCAGTACTTC; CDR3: CASRSRLGGSYEQYF
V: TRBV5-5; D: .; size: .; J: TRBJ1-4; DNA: TGTGCCAGCAGCCAAGTTGGTTCAGGTGAAAATGAAAAACTGTTTTTT; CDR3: CASSQVGSGENEKLFF
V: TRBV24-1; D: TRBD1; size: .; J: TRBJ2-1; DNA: TGTGCCACCAGTGATCGAAAACAGGGGAATGAGCAGTTCTTC; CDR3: CATSDRKQGNEQFF
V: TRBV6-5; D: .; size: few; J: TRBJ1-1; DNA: TGTGCCAGCAGTTACGGGGGGTTCGAAGCTTTCTTT; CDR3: CASSYGGFEAFF
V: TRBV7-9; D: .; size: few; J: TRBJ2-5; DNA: TGTGCCAGCAGCCCCCGCCAGGACAGTTCGCAAGAGACCCAGTACTTC; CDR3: CASSPRQDSSQETQYF
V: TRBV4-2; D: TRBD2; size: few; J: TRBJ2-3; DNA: TGTGCCAGCAGCCAATTAAGGGGCCCGACTAGCCTAGAAGATACGCAGTATTTT; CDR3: CASSQLRGPTSLEDTQYF
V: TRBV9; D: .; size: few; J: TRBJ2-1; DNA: TGTGCCAGCAGCTGGGACGTATACAATGAGCAGTTCTTC; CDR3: CASSWDVYNEQFF
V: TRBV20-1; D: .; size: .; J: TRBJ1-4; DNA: TGCAGTGCTGGGACGCCGGGATGGGATGAAAAACTGTTTTTT; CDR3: CSAGTPGWDEKLFF
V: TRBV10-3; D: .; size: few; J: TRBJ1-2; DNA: TGTGCCATCAGTGAAGTCAGGGAGAAAGGCTACACCTTC; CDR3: CAISEVREKGYTF
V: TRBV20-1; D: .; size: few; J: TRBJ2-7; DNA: TGCAGTGTAGTCGGACGAACATACTACGAGCAGTACTTC; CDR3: CSVVGRTYYEQYF
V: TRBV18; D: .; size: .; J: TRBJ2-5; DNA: TGTGCCAGCTCACCGGGACACTTACAAGAGACCCAGTACTTC; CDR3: CASSPGHLQETQYF
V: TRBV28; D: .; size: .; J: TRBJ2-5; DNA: TGTGCCAGCTCCGGGCGGCAGGTGGGAGAGACCCAGTACTTC; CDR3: CASSGRQVGETQYF
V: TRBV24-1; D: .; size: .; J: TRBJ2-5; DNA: TGTGCCACCAGTGGGGGGTCTGGGACCCAGTACTTC; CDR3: CATSGGSGTQYF
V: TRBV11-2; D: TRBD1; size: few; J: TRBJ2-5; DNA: TGTGCCAGCAGCCCATACTCCGGGCAGGGGGAGCAGTACTTC; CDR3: CASSPYSGQGEQYF
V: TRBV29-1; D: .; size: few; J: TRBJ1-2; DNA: TGCAGCGTTGAGTTCAGGGATGGCTACACCTTC; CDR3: CSVEFRDGYTF
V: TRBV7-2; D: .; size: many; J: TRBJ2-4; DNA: TGTGCCAGCAGCTTAGAGGCGGTAGCCTCTTATAAAAACATTCAGTACTTC; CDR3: CASSLEAVASYKNIQYF
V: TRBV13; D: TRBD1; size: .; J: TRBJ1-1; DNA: TGTGCCAGCAGCCCTGCGGGACAGGTAGGTGAAGCTTTCTTT; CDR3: CASSPAGQVGEAFF
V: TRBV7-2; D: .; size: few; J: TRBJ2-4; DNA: TGTGCCAGCAGCTTATATCCTAGGGCGGACATTCAGTACTTC; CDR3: CASSLYPRADIQYF
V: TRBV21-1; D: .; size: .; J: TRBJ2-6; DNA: TGTGCCAGCAGCAAAGTGGTAGCAGGGGAAGGGGCCAACGTCCTGACTTTC; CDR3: CASSKVVAGEGANVLTF
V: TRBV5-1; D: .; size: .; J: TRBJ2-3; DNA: TGCGCCAGCAGTTCTTTCGGAGAAACGGATACGCAGTATTTT; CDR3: CASSSFGETDTQYF
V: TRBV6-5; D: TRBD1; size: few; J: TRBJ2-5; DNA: TGTGCCAGCAGTCCAGGACAGGTATGGTTCTTC; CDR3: CASSPGQVWFF
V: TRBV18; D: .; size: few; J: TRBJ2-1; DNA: TGTGCCAGCTCACCGGAAGCAGGGGTCGGCAATGAGCAGTTCTTC; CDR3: CASSPEAGVGNEQFF
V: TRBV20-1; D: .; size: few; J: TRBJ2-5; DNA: TGCAGTGCCTCTAGTGGTGTGAGTTCCCAGTACTTC; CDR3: CSASSGVSSQYF
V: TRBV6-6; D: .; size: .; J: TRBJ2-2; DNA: TGTGCCAGCAGTTATGGGCAAGGGGGAACCGGGGAGCTGTTTTTT; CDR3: CASSYGQGGTGELFF
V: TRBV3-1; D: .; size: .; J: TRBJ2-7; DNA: TGTGCCAGCGGGGGAAGGGCCCACGAGCAGTACTTC; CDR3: CASGGRAHEQYF
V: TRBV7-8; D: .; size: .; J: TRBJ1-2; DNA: TGTGCCAGCGGCTTGACACTCGACCTGGATGGCTACACCTTC; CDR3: CASGLTLDLDGYTF